This is a list of T cell receptor beta chains from one sample in a study of T-cell memory formation after mild COVID-19. From the 5' RACE reads, TCRdb called clonotypes with MiXCR, one entry per CDR3 protein. The table includes hundreds of thousands of distinct CDR3 sequences, 15% to 20% detected once. Sequenced sample: PBMCs or a T cell subset sorted from them (not recorded which). These receptors were taken from a man aged 18 to 29 who had mild COVID-19 (a few samples of this study predate the infection). Cell type and time point are not known. Each CDR3 is given without its conserved first and last residue.

CDR3 protein: ASSLSQVYGYT
CDR3 length: 11
V gene: TRBV7-9
J gene: TRBJ1-2

CDR3 protein: ASSQDSSRGETQY
CDR3 length: 13
V gene: TRBV4-2
J gene: TRBJ2-5

CDR3 protein: ASGQGVDYGYT
CDR3 length: 11
V gene: TRBV5-5
J gene: TRBJ1-2

CDR3 protein: ASSTTTTGQF
CDR3 length: 10
V gene: TRBV18
J gene: TRBJ2-1

CDR3 protein: ASSPWTGGRDTQY
CDR3 length: 13
V gene: TRBV7-3
J gene: TRBJ2-3

CDR3 protein: ASSHQGTDTQY
CDR3 length: 11
V gene: TRBV27
J gene: TRBJ2-3

CDR3 protein: ASSPPKIDTQY
CDR3 length: 11
V gene: TRBV7-8
J gene: TRBJ2-3

CDR3 protein: ASSLSLASGENEQF
CDR3 length: 14
V gene: TRBV27
J gene: TRBJ2-1

CDR3 protein: AISESTYEQY
CDR3 length: 10
V gene: TRBV10-3
J gene: TRBJ2-7

CDR3 protein: ASSPTSFSTQY
CDR3 length: 11
V gene: TRBV7-3
J gene: TRBJ2-3

CDR3 protein: ASSSPGLAGSDTQY
CDR3 length: 14
V gene: TRBV28
J gene: TRBJ2-3

CDR3 protein: ASSQGARQRELF
CDR3 length: 12
V gene: TRBV4-2
J gene: TRBJ2-2

CDR3 protein: ASRGAGGPVDTQY
CDR3 length: 13
V gene: TRBV7-6
J gene: TRBJ2-3

CDR3 protein: ASSLSPMNTEAF
CDR3 length: 12
V gene: TRBV27
J gene: TRBJ1-1

CDR3 protein: ASSVTDASYNEQF
CDR3 length: 13
V gene: TRBV5-1
J gene: TRBJ2-1

CDR3 protein: ASSRSGGGGTQY
CDR3 length: 12
V gene: TRBV11-2
J gene: TRBJ2-3

CDR3 protein: SARDTSSGGARDTQY
CDR3 length: 15
V gene: TRBV20-1
J gene: TRBJ2-3

CDR3 protein: ASSSYGNTEAF
CDR3 length: 11
V gene: TRBV7-9
J gene: TRBJ1-1

CDR3 protein: ASSNGAGEQY
CDR3 length: 10
V gene: TRBV18
J gene: TRBJ2-7

CDR3 protein: ASSLTGGEQY
CDR3 length: 10
V gene: TRBV7-6
J gene: TRBJ2-7

CDR3 protein: ASSQSTLQETQY
CDR3 length: 12
V gene: TRBV5-1
J gene: TRBJ2-5

CDR3 protein: SVTVNTEAF
CDR3 length: 9
V gene: TRBV29-1
J gene: TRBJ1-1

CDR3 protein: ASSLSGRGETQY
CDR3 length: 12
V gene: TRBV7-8
J gene: TRBJ2-5

CDR3 protein: SVSYQVPEAF
CDR3 length: 10
V gene: TRBV29-1
J gene: TRBJ1-1

CDR3 protein: ASSYSPGALSTDTQY
CDR3 length: 15
V gene: TRBV6-6
J gene: TRBJ2-3

CDR3 protein: ASSEVGTGDGYT
CDR3 length: 12
V gene: TRBV6-1
J gene: TRBJ1-2

CDR3 protein: ASSVGISSGNTIY
CDR3 length: 13
V gene: TRBV9
J gene: TRBJ1-3

CDR3 protein: ASSANRVGSEKAF
CDR3 length: 13
V gene: TRBV7-2
J gene: TRBJ1-1

CDR3 protein: SVGRWAGAERTEAF
CDR3 length: 14
V gene: TRBV29-1
J gene: TRBJ1-1

CDR3 protein: ASSADRVLEQF
CDR3 length: 11
V gene: TRBV19
J gene: TRBJ2-1

CDR3 protein: ASSLGRGFSPLH
CDR3 length: 12
V gene: TRBV5-4
J gene: TRBJ1-6

CDR3 protein: ASTGLNTEAF
CDR3 length: 10
V gene: TRBV5-6
J gene: TRBJ1-1

CDR3 protein: ASSSQMNTEAF
CDR3 length: 11
V gene: TRBV7-9
J gene: TRBJ1-1